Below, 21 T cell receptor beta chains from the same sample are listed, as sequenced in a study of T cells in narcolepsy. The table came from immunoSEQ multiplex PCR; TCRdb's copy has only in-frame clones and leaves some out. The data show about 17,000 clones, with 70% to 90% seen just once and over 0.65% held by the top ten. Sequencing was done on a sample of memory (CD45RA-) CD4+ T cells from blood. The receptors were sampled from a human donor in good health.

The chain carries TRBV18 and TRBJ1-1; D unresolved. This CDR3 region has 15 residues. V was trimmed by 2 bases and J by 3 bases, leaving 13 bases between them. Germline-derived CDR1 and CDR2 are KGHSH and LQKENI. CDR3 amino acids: CASSPSGQAYTEAFF. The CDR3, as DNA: TGTGCCAGCTCACCATCGGGTCAGGCATACACTGAAGCTTTCTTT.

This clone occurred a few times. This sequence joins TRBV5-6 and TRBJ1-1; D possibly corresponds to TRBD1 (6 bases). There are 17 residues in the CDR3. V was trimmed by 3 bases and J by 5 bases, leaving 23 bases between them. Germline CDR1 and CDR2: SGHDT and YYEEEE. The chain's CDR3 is CASSWGDRRGVGTEAFF. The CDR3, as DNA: TGTGCCAGCAGCTGGGGAGACAGGCGGGGGGTTGGGACTGAAGCTTTCTTT.

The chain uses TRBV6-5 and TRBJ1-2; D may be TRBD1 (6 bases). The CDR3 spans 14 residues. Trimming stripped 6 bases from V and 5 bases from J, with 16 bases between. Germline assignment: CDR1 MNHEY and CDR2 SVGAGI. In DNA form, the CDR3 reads TGTGCCAGCAGCCTGGATGGGGGCCGTTATGGCTACACCTTC. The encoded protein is CASSLDGGRYGYTF.

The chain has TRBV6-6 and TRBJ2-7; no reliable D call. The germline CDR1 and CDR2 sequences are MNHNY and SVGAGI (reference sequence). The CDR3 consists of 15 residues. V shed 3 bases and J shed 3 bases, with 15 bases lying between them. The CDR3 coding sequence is TGTGCCAGCAGTTATACGACTCCAGGCCGCTACGAGCAGTACTTC. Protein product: CASSYTTPGRYEQYF.

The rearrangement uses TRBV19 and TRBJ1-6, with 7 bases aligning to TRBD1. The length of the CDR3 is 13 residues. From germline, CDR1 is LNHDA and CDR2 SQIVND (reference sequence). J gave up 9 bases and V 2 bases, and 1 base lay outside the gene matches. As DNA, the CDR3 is TGTGCCAGTAGTATACGGGACAGTTCACCCCTCCACTTT. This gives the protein CASSIRDSSPLHF.

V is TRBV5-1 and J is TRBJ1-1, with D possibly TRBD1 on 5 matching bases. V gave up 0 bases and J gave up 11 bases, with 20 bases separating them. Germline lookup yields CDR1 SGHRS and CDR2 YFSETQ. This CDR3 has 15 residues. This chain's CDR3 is CASSLVEGSTNRAFF. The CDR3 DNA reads TGCGCCAGCAGCTTGGTTGAGGGGAGTACTAATAGGGCTTTCTTT.

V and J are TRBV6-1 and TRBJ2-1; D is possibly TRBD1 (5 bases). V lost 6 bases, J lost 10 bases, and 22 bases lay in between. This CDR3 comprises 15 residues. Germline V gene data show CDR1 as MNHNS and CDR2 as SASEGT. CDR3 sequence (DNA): TGTGCCAGCAGATTACAGGCTGCCCCTACGGACGAGCAGTTCTTC. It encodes CASRLQAAPTDEQFF.

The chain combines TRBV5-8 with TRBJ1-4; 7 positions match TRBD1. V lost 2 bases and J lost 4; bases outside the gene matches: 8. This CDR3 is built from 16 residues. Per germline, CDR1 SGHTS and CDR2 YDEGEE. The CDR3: CASSLRLGQNNEKLFF. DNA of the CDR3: TGTGCCAGCAGCTTAAGGTTGGGACAGAATAATGAAAAACTGTTTTTT.

This CDR3 reads CASSQELGQPRLAKNIQYF. The CDR3 region has the DNA TGCGCCAGCAGCCAAGAGCTGGGACAGCCAAGACTAGCCAAAAACATTCAGTACTTC. V usage is TRBV4-3 and J usage is TRBJ2-4, with 7 bases identical to TRBD1. This CDR3 spans 19 amino acids. Germline CDR1 LGHNA, CDR2 YSLEER. Trimming cost V 0 bases and J 0 bases; bases outside gene matches: 11.

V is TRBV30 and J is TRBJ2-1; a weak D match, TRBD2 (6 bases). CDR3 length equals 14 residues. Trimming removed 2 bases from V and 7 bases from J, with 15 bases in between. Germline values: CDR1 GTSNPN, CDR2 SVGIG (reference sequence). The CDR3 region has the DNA TGTGCCTGGAGTTTGGCGGGGTGGAGGAATGAGCAGTTCTTC. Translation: CAWSLAGWRNEQFF.

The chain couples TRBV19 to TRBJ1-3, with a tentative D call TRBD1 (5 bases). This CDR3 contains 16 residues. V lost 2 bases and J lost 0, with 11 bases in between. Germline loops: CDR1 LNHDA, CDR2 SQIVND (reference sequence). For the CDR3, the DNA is TGTGCCAGTAGTATATGGGGGAGATCCTCTGGAAACACCATATATTTT. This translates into CASSIWGRSSGNTIYF.

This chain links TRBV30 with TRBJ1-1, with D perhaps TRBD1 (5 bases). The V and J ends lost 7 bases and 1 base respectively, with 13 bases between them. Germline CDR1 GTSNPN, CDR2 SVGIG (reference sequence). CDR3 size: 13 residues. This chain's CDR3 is CASPRDGNTEAFF. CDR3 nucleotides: TGTGCCTCGCCCCGGGACGGGAACACTGAAGCTTTCTTT.

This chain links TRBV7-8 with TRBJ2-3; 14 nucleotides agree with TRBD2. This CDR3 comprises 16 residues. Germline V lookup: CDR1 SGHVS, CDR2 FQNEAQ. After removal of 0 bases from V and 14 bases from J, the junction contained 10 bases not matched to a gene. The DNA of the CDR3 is TGTGCCAGCAGCTTAGCCCTCCGGACTAGCGGGGGGCGTCGGTATTTT. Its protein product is CASSLALRTSGGRRYF.

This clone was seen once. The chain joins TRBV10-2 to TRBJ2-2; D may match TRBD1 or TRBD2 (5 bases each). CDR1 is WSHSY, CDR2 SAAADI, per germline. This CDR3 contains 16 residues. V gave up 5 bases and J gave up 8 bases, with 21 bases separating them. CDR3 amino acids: CASSYRLPWGSGELFF. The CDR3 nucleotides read TGCGCCAGCAGTTACAGACTGCCTTGGGGGTCGGGGGAGCTGTTTTTT.

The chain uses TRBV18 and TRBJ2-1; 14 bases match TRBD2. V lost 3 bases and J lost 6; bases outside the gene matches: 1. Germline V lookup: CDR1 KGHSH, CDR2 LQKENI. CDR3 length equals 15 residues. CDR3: CASSPTSGRANEQFF. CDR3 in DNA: TGTGCCAGCTCACCGACTAGCGGGAGGGCCAATGAGCAGTTCTTC.

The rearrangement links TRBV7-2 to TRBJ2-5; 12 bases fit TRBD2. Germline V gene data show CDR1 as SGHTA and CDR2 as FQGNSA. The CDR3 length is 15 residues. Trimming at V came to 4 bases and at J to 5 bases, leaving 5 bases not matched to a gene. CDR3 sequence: CASSSSGRGKETQYF. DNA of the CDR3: TGTGCCAGCAGCTCTAGCGGGAGGGGCAAGGAGACCCAGTACTTC.

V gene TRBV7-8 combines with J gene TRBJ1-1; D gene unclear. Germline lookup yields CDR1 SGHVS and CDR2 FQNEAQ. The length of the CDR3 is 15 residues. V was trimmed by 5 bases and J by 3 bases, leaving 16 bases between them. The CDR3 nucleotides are TGTGCCAGCAGCCTACACGGACTATCCTACACTGAAGCTTTCTTT. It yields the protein CASSLHGLSYTEAFF.

The CDR3, as DNA: TGTGCCAGCGCCCGGGGGCGCACTGAGCAGTTCTTC. This encodes CASARGRTEQFF. V gene TRBV9 combines with J gene TRBJ2-1, with D possibly being TRBD1 or TRBD2 (6 bases each). With 7 bases removed from V and 9 bases from J, the gap between germline ends came to 14 bases. CDR1 SGDLS and CDR2 YYNGEE come from the germline V gene. The CDR3 sequence is 12 residues long.

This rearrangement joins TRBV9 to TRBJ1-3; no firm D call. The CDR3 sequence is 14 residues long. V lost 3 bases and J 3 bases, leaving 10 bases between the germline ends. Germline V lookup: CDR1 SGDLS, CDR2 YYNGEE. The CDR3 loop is CASSGPLGGNTIYF. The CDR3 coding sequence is TGTGCCAGCAGCGGTCCCCTGGGTGGAAACACCATATATTTT.

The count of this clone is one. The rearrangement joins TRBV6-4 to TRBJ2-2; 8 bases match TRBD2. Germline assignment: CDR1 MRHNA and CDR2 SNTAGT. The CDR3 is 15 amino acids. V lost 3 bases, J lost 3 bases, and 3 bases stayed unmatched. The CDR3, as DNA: TGTGCCAGCAGTGAGGTAGCGGGGTACACCGGGGAGCTGTTTTTT. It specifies CASSEVAGYTGELFF.

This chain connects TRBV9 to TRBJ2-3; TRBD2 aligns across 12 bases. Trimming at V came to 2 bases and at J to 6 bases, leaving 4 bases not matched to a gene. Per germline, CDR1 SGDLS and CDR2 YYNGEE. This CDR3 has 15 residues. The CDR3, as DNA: TGTGCCAGCAGCGTTGGGACTAGCGGGCCCGATACGCAGTATTTT. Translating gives CASSVGTSGPDTQYF.